This is a list of T cell receptor beta chains from one sample in a study of OX40 agonist ivuxolimab in advanced cancers. The data were produced by immunoSEQ multiplex PCR, yet TCRdb's version contains in-frame clones alone and is incomplete. The sample holds tens of thousands of clones, approximately 90% seen once. The specimen comprised CD4+ or CD8+ T cells sorted from blood, sampled in a trial of the OX40 agonist ivuxolimab. All receptors come from an adult with an advanced solid tumor such as melanoma, head and neck, liver or kidney cancer. The CDR3 runs from the conserved cysteine through the conserved F or W. The D gene is left open where the match is weak. Where a row states a size, it is once, few, many or the class of an expanded clone; other rows omit it.

DNA,CDR3,V,size,D,J
TGTGCCAGCAGTATCGGGGGGAGCTCCTACAATGAGCAGTTCTTC,CASSIGGSSYNEQFF,TRBV27,-,TRBD2,TRBJ2-1
TGTGCCAGCAGCTTAGGGCTAGCGGGCGTATACAATGAGCAGTTCTTC,CASSLGLAGVYNEQFF,TRBV13,-,TRBD2,TRBJ2-1
TGCGCCAGCAGACTTCTACCCGGGACTAGCGGGATAGAGTTCAATGAGCAGTTCTTC,CASRLLPGTSGIEFNEQFF,TRBV5-1,-,TRBD2,TRBJ2-1
TGCGCCAGCAGCCAGTTGTACCGGGACTCGGCCTACAATGAGCAGTTCTTC,CASSQLYRDSAYNEQFF,TRBV4-3,-,-,TRBJ2-1
TGCGCCAGAGGAGGGGGGCCACCCATACAAGAGACCCAGTACTTC,CARGGGPPIQETQYF,TRBV10-1,-,-,TRBJ2-5
TGTGCCATCAGTGAGGGGGCGCTGAACGAGCAGTACTTC,CAISEGALNEQYF,TRBV10-3,-,-,TRBJ2-7
TGCAGCGTCCTACAGGGAAACCCCTACGAGCAGTACTTC,CSVLQGNPYEQYF,TRBV29-1,-,-,TRBJ2-7
TGTGCCAGCAGTACGACAGGGGATGGTAGGGCTAACTATGGCTACACCTTC,CASSTTGDGRANYGYTF,TRBV27,-,TRBD1,TRBJ1-2
TGTGCCACCTCCGAGGGGGACCAGCCCCAGCATTTT,CATSEGDQPQHF,TRBV15,-,-,TRBJ1-5
TGTGCCAGCAGCCTCCGCGGGGCGTGGACTGAAGCTTTCTTT,CASSLRGAWTEAFF,TRBV6-5,-,-,TRBJ1-1
TGCGCCAGCAGCTTGGGAACTGAAGCTTTCTTT,CASSLGTEAFF,TRBV5-1,-,-,TRBJ1-1
TGTGCCAGCAGTCCACAGGGCTCTTCTGGCTACACCTTC,CASSPQGSSGYTF,TRBV28,-,-,TRBJ1-2
TGTGCCATCAGGGTAGGGGGGATGGAGGACACTGAAGCTTTCTTT,CAIRVGGMEDTEAFF,TRBV10-3,-,-,TRBJ1-1
TGTGCCAGCAGCGTAGATTGGAGTAGCGAGATCGGGGAGACCCAGTACTTC,CASSVDWSSEIGETQYF,TRBV9,-,-,TRBJ2-5
TGCGCCAGCAGCCAAGATGGGGCCCAGACGAATGAAAAACTGTTTTTT,CASSQDGAQTNEKLFF,TRBV4-3,-,-,TRBJ1-4
TGTGCCAGCAGCTTAGGACTAGCGGGGTGGGATACGCAGTATTTT,CASSLGLAGWDTQYF,TRBV7-3,-,TRBD2,TRBJ2-3
TGTGCCAGCACGGGACAGGGCCATACGCAGTATTTT,CASTGQGHTQYF,TRBV27,-,TRBD1,TRBJ2-3
TGTGCCAGCAGTCCCGGGACTAGCGTTGCCTACGAGCAGTACTTC,CASSPGTSVAYEQYF,TRBV2,-,TRBD2,TRBJ2-7
TGCGCCAGCAGCCAAGGTTCCTTCGTCACCGGGGAGCTGTTTTTT,CASSQGSFVTGELFF,TRBV4-3,-,-,TRBJ2-2
TGTGCCAGCAGTGAATATCCAGGGTTTACTGAAGCTTTCTTT,CASSEYPGFTEAFF,TRBV25-1,-,-,TRBJ1-1
TGTGCCAGTAGCACCGCAGGGGGAGGGTATGGCTACACCTTC,CASSTAGGGYGYTF,TRBV19,-,TRBD1,TRBJ1-2
TGTGCCAGTAGTATAGGAGCGAGAGCCGGGGAGCTGTTTTTT,CASSIGARAGELFF,TRBV19,-,-,TRBJ2-2
TGTGCCAGCAGCGATTGGGACAGTAGCACAGATACGCAGTATTTT,CASSDWDSSTDTQYF,TRBV13,-,TRBD1,TRBJ2-3
TGTGCCAGCAGCTTGTCCCGGACAGGGTCCTCCTCCACCAAAAACATTCAGTACTTC,CASSLSRTGSSSTKNIQYF,TRBV5-6,-,TRBD1,TRBJ2-4
TGTGCCAGCAGTTTATCCTCACAGGGGCCCGGGGAGCTGTTTTTT,CASSLSSQGPGELFF,TRBV27,once,TRBD1,TRBJ2-2
TGTGCCAGCAGCTTAGACAGGGTCGGCGGCTACACCTTC,CASSLDRVGGYTF,TRBV7-9,few,-,TRBJ1-2
TGTGCCAGCAGCGTAGGGGGCGGTACCGGGGAGCTGTTTTTT,CASSVGGGTGELFF,TRBV9,-,-,TRBJ2-2
TGTGCCAGCAGTTCCTTAGCATATGAGACCGGGGAGCTGTTTTTT,CASSSLAYETGELFF,TRBV27,-,-,TRBJ2-2
TGTGCCAGCAGCGGAACCGGCAGGGGGCCTTGGAATGAGCAGTTCTTC,CASSGTGRGPWNEQFF,TRBV9,once,TRBD1,TRBJ2-1
TGTGCCACCAACCCGTCGGGGAACACTGAAGCTTTCTTT,CATNPSGNTEAFF,TRBV5-5,-,-,TRBJ1-1
TGTGCCAGCAGCCACAAGTCGATCCGTTACAACACTGAAGCTTTCTTT,CASSHKSIRYNTEAFF,TRBV4-2,-,-,TRBJ1-1
TGTGCCAGCAGCTTTGGTAAAGGCTACACCTTC,CASSFGKGYTF,TRBV5-6,-,-,TRBJ1-2
TGTGCCAGCAGCTTGGTAGGCGGGGGGCCCACAGATACGCAGTATTTT,CASSLVGGGPTDTQYF,TRBV5-4,-,TRBD2,TRBJ2-3
TGTGCCAGCAGTTCCGGACAGTACCAAGAGACCCAGTACTTC,CASSSGQYQETQYF,TRBV6-6,-,-,TRBJ2-5
TGTGCCAGCAGCTTGTACAGCGGGCGGTCGGGCGAGCAGTACTTC,CASSLYSGRSGEQYF,TRBV5-6,-,-,TRBJ2-7
TGTGCCAGCAGCCAAGACGAGGGGGCCTTCAAGAATGAGCAGTTCTTC,CASSQDEGAFKNEQFF,TRBV14,-,TRBD1,TRBJ2-1
TGTGCCGCGATTCCGGGACAGGGACTTGAAGCTTTCTTT,CAAIPGQGLEAFF,TRBV10-3,-,TRBD1,TRBJ1-1
TGCAGCGCCCCGGGACAGCTCTATGGCTACACCTTC,CSAPGQLYGYTF,TRBV29-1,-,TRBD1,TRBJ1-2
TGTGCCAGCAGCGTCAGCACAGGTGCCACTGAAGCTTTCTTT,CASSVSTGATEAFF,TRBV9,few,-,TRBJ1-1
TGTGCCAGCAGCGCAGCCGGGACTAGCGGTGTCAATGAGCAGTTCTTC,CASSAAGTSGVNEQFF,TRBV5-6,-,TRBD2,TRBJ2-1
TGTGCCAGCAGTTACTCGCCGGGGGGTAGTGATGAGCAGTACTTC,CASSYSPGGSDEQYF,TRBV6-5,once,TRBD2,TRBJ2-7
TGTGCCAGCTCACCGGGGTGGGGGGCTGAAGCTTTCTTT,CASSPGWGAEAFF,TRBV18,-,-,TRBJ1-1
TGCGCCAGCAGCCAAGGGGGGACAGGGAGGGCGTCTTATGAAAAACTGTTTTTT,CASSQGGTGRASYEKLFF,TRBV4-1,once,TRBD1,TRBJ1-4
TGTGCCATCAGTGGGACAGGGGCAGGCACTGAAGCTTTCTTT,CAISGTGAGTEAFF,TRBV10-3,-,TRBD1,TRBJ1-1
TGTGCCAGCAGCGGACAGTCAGCCAAAAACATTCAGTACTTC,CASSGQSAKNIQYF,TRBV7-9,once,-,TRBJ2-4
TGTGCCAGCAGCTTGGGGGGTAAGTGGACTGAAGCTTTCTTT,CASSLGGKWTEAFF,TRBV13,-,-,TRBJ1-1
TGTGCCAGTAGTATCTTCGGGGGGAGAGCCCTCTACGAGCAGTACTTC,CASSIFGGRALYEQYF,TRBV19,-,TRBD2,TRBJ2-7
TGTGCCAGCAGCTTAGTTGGTGGTGGGTCGATCCCACTAACCTCCGGGGCCAACGTCCTGACTTTC,CASSLVGGGSIPLTSGANVLTF,TRBV7-3,-,-,TRBJ2-6
TGTGCCAGCAGCCCCCGCACCGTTAGTAATTCACCCCTCCACTTT,CASSPRTVSNSPLHF,TRBV14,-,-,TRBJ1-6
TGTGCCAGCAGGTACCTGGGACAGGGCCACGAGCAGTACTTC,CASRYLGQGHEQYF,TRBV6-5,-,TRBD1,TRBJ2-7
TGTGCCAGCAGCTTTATTTCAACTGAAGCTTTCTTT,CASSFISTEAFF,TRBV5-6,-,-,TRBJ1-1
TGCGCCAGCAGCCCTCAGCAGACTAGCAATCAGCCCCAGCATTTT,CASSPQQTSNQPQHF,TRBV4-1,-,-,TRBJ1-5
TGTGCCAGCAGCCTAACCTTCGAACTAGCGGGAGGGCCTTCAGATGAGCAGTTCTTC,CASSLTFELAGGPSDEQFF,TRBV7-6,-,TRBD2,TRBJ2-1
TGTGCCAGCAGCCGGGGACAGGGGGCGGGTAATGAGCAGTTCTTC,CASSRGQGAGNEQFF,TRBV6-5,-,TRBD1,TRBJ2-1
TGTGCCAGCAGCCTTGGTCCATACAATGAGCAGTTCTTC,CASSLGPYNEQFF,TRBV7-6,-,-,TRBJ2-1